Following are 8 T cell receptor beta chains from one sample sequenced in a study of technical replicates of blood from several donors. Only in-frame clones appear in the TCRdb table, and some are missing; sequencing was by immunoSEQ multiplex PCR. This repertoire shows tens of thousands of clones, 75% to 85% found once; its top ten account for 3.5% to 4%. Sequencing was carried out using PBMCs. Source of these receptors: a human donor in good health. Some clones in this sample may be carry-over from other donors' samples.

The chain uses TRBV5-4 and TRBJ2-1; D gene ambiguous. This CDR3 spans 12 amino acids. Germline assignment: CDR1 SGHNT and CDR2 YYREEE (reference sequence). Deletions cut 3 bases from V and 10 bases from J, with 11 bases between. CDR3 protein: CASSSITTEQFF. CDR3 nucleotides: TGTGCCAGCAGCTCAATAACGACAGAGCAGTTCTTC.

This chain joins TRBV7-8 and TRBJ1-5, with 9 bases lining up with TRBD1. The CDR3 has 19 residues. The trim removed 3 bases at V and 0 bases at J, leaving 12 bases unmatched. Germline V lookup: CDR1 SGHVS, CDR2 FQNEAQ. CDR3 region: CASSFASGQGRGSNQPQHF. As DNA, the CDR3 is TGTGCCAGCAGCTTTGCATCGGGACAGGGTCGGGGTAGCAATCAGCCCCAGCATTTT.

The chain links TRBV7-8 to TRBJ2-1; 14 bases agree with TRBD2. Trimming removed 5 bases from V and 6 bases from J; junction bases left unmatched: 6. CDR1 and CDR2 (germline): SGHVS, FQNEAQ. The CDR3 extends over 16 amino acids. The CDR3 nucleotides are TGTGCCAGCAGCCTATGGACTAGCGGGAGGATCAATGAGCAGTTCTTC. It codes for CASSLWTSGRINEQFF.

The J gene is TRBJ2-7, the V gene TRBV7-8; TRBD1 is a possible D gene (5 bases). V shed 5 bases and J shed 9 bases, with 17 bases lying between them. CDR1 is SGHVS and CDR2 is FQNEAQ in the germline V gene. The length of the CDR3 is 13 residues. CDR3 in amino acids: CASSASGALGQYF. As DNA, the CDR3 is TGTGCCAGCAGCGCCTCTGGGGCCCTGGGGCAGTACTTC.

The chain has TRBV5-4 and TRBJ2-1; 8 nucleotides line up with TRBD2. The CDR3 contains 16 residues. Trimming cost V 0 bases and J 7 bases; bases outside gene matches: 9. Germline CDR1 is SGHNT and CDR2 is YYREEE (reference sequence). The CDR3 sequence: CASSLATGGPLNEQFF. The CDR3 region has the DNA TGTGCCAGCAGCTTGGCCACGGGGGGGCCGCTAAATGAGCAGTTCTTC.

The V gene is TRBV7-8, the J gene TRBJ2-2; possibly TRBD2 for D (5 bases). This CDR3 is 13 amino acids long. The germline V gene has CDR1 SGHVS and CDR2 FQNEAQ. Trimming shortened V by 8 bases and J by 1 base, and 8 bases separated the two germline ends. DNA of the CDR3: TGTGCCAGCGTCGGGAAGAACACCGGGGAGCTGTTTTTT. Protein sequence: CASVGKNTGELFF.

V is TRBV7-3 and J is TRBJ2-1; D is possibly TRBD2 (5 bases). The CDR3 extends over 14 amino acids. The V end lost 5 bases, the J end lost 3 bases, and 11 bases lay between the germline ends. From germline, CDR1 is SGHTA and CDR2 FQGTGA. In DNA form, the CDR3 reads TGTGCCAGCAGCCCCAGCAGCGGCTACAATGAGCAGTTCTTC. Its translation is CASSPSSGYNEQFF.

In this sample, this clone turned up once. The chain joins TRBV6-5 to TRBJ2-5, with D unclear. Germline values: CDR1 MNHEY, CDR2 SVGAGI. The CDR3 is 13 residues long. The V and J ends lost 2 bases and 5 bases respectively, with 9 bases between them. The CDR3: CASSYDFQETQYF. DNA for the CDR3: TGTGCCAGCAGTTACGACTTTCAGGAGACCCAGTACTTC.